The 23 T cell receptor beta chains listed next were all sequenced from one sample in a study of CXCR3-negative and CXCR3-positive naive CD8 T cells. TRB cDNA was prepared as libraries by UMI-labeled 5' RACE. TCRdb re-called the 5' RACE reads, yielding one record per CDR3 amino acid sequence without DNA. Found here are around 47,000 distinct CDR3 sequences; the top ten clones hold roughly 14%. The specimen was memory CD8+ T cells from blood. Receptors were obtained from a human donor in good health. Some clones in this sample may be carry-over from other donors' samples.

The rearrangement joins TRBV14 to TRBJ2-3; TCRdb names TRBD2, which stays unverified in the absence of DNA. CDR3 size: 16 residues. CDR1 is SGHDN, CDR2 FVKESK, per germline. CDR3 residues: CASSQAQLAGADTQYF.

The gene calls are TRBV6-6 and TRBJ1-1; with no DNA, the TCRdb D assignment of TRBD1 cannot be verified. This CDR3 has 13 residues. CDR1 MNHNY and CDR2 SVGAGI come from the germline V gene (reference sequence). CDR3 loop: CAATRGMRTEAFF.

The chain combines TRBV5-1 with TRBJ2-1. Germline V lookup: CDR1 SGHRS, CDR2 YFSETQ. This CDR3 spans 13 amino acids. CDR3 loop: CASSRSSYNEQFF.

This chain connects TRBV28 to TRBJ2-3; as DNA is missing, the TRBD2 call by TCRdb cannot be tested. This CDR3 is built from 15 residues. From germline, CDR1 is MDHEN and CDR2 SYDVKM. CDR3 sequence reads: CASSLWGRRTDTQYF.

J is TRBJ2-2 and V is TRBV7-9; there is no DNA to check the TCRdb D call of TRBD1. Germline CDR1 SEHNR, CDR2 FQNEAQ (reference sequence). CDR3 size: 12 residues. The CDR3: CASTIGAGELFF.

The rearrangement uses TRBV27 and TRBJ2-4. The CDR3 has 16 residues. The germline V gene encodes CDR1 MNHEY and CDR2 SMNVEV (reference sequence). CDR3 sequence: CASSSLLFLAKNIQYF.

The chain is built from TRBV3-1 and TRBJ2-1. Germline CDR1 and CDR2: LGHDT and YNNKEL (reference sequence). CDR3 length: 11 amino acids. CDR3 region: CASSLTNEQFF.

The V call is TRBV19, the J call TRBJ1-1; TCRdb's assignment of TRBD1 cannot be checked, as there is no DNA. Germline lookup yields CDR1 LNHDA and CDR2 SQIVND (reference sequence). The CDR3 runs 17 residues. CDR3 region: CASSIAPGTGWDTEAFF.

The V and J genes are TRBV27 and TRBJ2-3; TCRdb designates TRBD1, a call that cannot be tested without DNA. Germline-derived CDR1 and CDR2 are MNHEY and SMNVEV (reference sequence). This CDR3 spans 13 amino acids. CDR3 amino acids: CASGIPGTDTQYF.

The J gene is TRBJ2-4, the V gene TRBV25-1; TCRdb names TRBD1, which stays unverified in the absence of DNA. CDR3 size: 12 residues. Germline CDR1 is MGHDK and CDR2 is SYGVNS. The CDR3 region is CASSRAGSIQYF.

The genes are TRBV29-1 and TRBJ1-1. CDR1 SQVTM and CDR2 ANQGSEA come from the germline V gene. This CDR3 comprises 12 residues. Here the CDR3 reads CSVEGKNTEAFF.

V gene TRBV7-8 combines with J gene TRBJ2-2; TCRdb picks TRBD2, but there is no DNA to check that call. Germline V gives CDR1 SGHVS, CDR2 FQNEAQ. CDR3 size: 17 residues. The CDR3 loop reads CASILRGGGPNTGELFF.

This rearrangement joins TRBV5-1 to TRBJ2-5; TCRdb proposes TRBD1, but this gene call is untestable without DNA. CDR3 length equals 15 residues. CDR1 and CDR2 from the germline V gene are SGHRS and YFSETQ. CDR3 sequence: CASNLRDSVQETQYF.

V and J are TRBV2 and TRBJ2-3; TCRdb names TRBD1, which stays unverified in the absence of DNA. The CDR3 contains 16 residues. From germline, CDR1 is SNHLY and CDR2 FYNNEI. This chain's CDR3 is CASRTGLFGVTDTQYF.

This clonotype is identified as medium-sized from frequency. The V gene is TRBV4-2, the J gene TRBJ2-7; checking the TCRdb D call of TRBD2 is not possible without DNA. The CDR3 is 16 amino acids. The V gene's germline CDR1 is LGHNA and CDR2 YNFKEQ. The CDR3 here is CASSQDGTSGGYEQYF.

The genes are TRBV28 and TRBJ2-1; TCRdb calls TRBD1, which cannot be checked without DNA. The CDR3 is made up of 18 amino acids. Germline-derived CDR1 and CDR2 are MDHEN and SYDVKM. This CDR3 is CASSLVSTGTGYYNEQFF.

The chain combines TRBV12-3 or TRBV12-4 with TRBJ2-5; TCRdb outputs TRBD1, but without DNA this stays unchecked. The CDR3 is 15 amino acids. The CDR3 sequence is CASSPRTGNQETQYF.

The chain combines TRBV2 with TRBJ2-1; TCRdb's assignment of TRBD2 cannot be checked, as there is no DNA. This CDR3 region has 15 residues. Germline loops: CDR1 SNHLY, CDR2 FYNNEI. This chain's CDR3 is CASSGRGATNNEQFF.

V and J are TRBV6-5 and TRBJ1-2. Germline V CDR1 and CDR2: MNHEY, SVGAGI. This CDR3 region has 15 residues. CDR3 sequence reads: CASSERITANYGYTF.

The V gene is TRBV20-1, the J gene TRBJ2-2. CDR3 length: 15 residues. Per the germline V gene, CDR1 is DFQATT and CDR2 is SNEGSKA (reference sequence). The CDR3: CSATLPNLGSGELFF.

CDR3 in amino acids: CSVEEGRTYNEQFF. The chain recombines TRBV29-1 with TRBJ2-1; absent DNA, TCRdb's TRBD1 call cannot be checked. Per the germline V gene, CDR1 is SQVTM and CDR2 is ANQGSEA. This CDR3 has 14 residues.

The rearrangement uses TRBV5-5 and TRBJ1-1; the TCRdb D gene call, TRBD1, has no DNA to confirm it. Germline assignment: CDR1 SGHKS and CDR2 YYEKEE (reference sequence). The CDR3 length is 16 residues. CDR3 sequence reads: CASSSSTMTEETEAFF.

The chain carries TRBV7-6 and TRBJ2-3; TCRdb calls TRBD2, which cannot be checked without DNA. The CDR3 totals 17 residues. From germline, CDR1 is SGHVS and CDR2 FNYEAQ. The CDR3 loop reads CASSLTSGGPPGDTQYF.